This T cell receptor (beta chain) is from a study of CD8+ T cells in alopecia areata. Looking at the study overall: Administration of oral tofacitinib to treated patients was at 5 to 10 mg twice daily.

Alopecia areata patients provided lesional scalp punch biopsies and peripheral blood, both collected for the study. RNA extraction and reverse transcription yielded cDNA as sequencing template. Measured with immunoSEQ multiplex PCR; TCRdb has only the in-frame clones, and not every one. This sample has 150,000 or so clones, with around 50% found just once. Study-level results: Relative to mice, TCR sharing across patients was less clear, a difference possibly HLA-related.

This clone was picked up one time. What it binds is not known. The sequenced sample was CD4+ T cells sorted from blood. The origin of this receptor is a human donor with alopecia areata.

CDR3 sequence reads: CAWSVGAGPYEQYF. The CDR3 DNA reads TGTGCCTGGAGTGTAGGTGCGGGACCCTACGAGCAGTACTTC. V gene TRBV30 combines with J gene TRBJ2-5; D is possibly TRBD2 (6 bases). Gene TRBJ2-7 matches the end of the DNA better, so the J call may be wrong. Germline V gene lookup returns CDR1 GTSNPN and CDR2 SVGIG (reference sequence). The CDR3 runs to 14 residues.